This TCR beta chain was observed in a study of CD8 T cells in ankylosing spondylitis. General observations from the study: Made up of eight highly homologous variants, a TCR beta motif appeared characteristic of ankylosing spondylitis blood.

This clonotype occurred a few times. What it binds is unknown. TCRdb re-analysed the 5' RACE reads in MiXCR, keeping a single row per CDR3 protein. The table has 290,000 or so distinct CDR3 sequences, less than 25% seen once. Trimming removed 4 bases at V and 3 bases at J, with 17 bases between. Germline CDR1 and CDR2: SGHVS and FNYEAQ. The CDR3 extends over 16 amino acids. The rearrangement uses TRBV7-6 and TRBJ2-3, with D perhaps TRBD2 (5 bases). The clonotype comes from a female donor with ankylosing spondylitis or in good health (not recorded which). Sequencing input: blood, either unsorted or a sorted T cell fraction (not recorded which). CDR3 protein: CASSSTTPGPTDTQYF. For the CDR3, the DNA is TGTGCCAGCAGCTCGACTACCCCGGGCCCAACAGATACGCAGTATTTT.